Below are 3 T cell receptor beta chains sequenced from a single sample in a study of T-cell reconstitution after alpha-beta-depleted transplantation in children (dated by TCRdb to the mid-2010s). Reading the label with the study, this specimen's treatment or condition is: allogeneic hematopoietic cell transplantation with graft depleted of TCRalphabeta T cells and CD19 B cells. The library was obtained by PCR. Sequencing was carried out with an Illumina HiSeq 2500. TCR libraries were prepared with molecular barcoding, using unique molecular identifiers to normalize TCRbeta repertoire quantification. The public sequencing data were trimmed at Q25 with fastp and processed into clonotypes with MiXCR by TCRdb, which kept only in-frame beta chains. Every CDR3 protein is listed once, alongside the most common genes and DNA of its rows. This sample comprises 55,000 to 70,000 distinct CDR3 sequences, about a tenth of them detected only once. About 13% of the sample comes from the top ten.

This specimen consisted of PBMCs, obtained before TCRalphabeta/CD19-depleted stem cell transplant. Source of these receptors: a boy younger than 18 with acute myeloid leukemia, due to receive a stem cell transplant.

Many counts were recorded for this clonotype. In DNA form, the CDR3 reads TGCGCCAGCGCGACTACTAGCGGGAGGTACGAGCAGTACTTC. It codes for CASATTSGRYEQYF. The chain is built from TRBV5-1 and TRBJ2-7; 12 nucleotides line up with TRBD2. Germline values: CDR1 SGHRS, CDR2 YFSETQ. This CDR3 is 14 amino acids long. Unmatched junction bases numbered 6, after V lost 7 bases and J lost 4 bases. The full variable domain, with the rest looked up from reference TRBV5-1 and TRBJ2-7, is KAGVTQTPRYLIKTRGQQVTLSCSPISGHRSVSWYQQTPGQGLQFLFEYFSETQRNKGNFPGRFSGRQFSNSRSEMNVSTLELGDSALYLCASATTSGRYEQYFGPGTRLTVT.

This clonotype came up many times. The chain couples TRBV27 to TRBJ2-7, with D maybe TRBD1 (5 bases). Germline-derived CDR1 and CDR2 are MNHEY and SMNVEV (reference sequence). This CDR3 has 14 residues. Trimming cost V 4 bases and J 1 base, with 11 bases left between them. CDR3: CASSSLRTSYEQYF. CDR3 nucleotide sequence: TGTGCCAGCAGTTCGTTGCGGACATCCTACGAGCAGTACTTC.

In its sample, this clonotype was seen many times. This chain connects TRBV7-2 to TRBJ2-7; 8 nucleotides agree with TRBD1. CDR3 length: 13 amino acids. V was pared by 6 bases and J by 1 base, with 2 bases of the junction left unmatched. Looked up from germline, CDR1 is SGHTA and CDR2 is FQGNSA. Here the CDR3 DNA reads TGTGCCAGCAGGCAGGGGGCGTCCTACGAGCAGTACTTC. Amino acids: CASRQGASYEQYF.